The text below deals with one TCR beta chain. In the authors' methods: Reference gene primer amplification yielded estimated nucleated cell counts. Clones were read by immunoSEQ multiplex PCR, and TCRdb kept only the in-frame ones, dropping some. V and J calls and clone size come straight from that table; D and trimming were deduced from the DNA. The sample lists almost 30,000 clones; 89% were seen once. The ends lost 0 bases at V and 6 bases at J; junction bases unmatched: 7. CDR1 is MNHEY, CDR2 SVGAGI, per germline. The CDR3 totals 15 residues. This sample was included in a study of blood T cell repertoires in COVID-19.

This rearrangement joins TRBV6-5 to TRBJ1-2, with 7 bases aligning to TRBD1. Sequenced sample: peripheral blood. This TCR derives from a human donor in a cohort sampled during active COVID-19. This CDR3 is CASSYSSGGWNGYTF. The CDR3 nucleotides read TGTGCCAGCAGTTACTCATCAGGGGGTTGGAATGGCTACACCTTC.